This T cell receptor beta chain is from a study of OX40 agonist ivuxolimab in advanced cancers. This clone was detected only a few times. Germline assignment: CDR1 SEHNR and CDR2 FQNEAQ (reference sequence). J gave up 4 bases and V 5 bases, and 5 bases lay outside the gene matches. The CDR3 totals 13 residues. The protocol was immunoSEQ multiplex PCR, while the TCRdb copy is restricted to in-frame clones and leaves out a portion. Of tens of thousands of clones in the sample, 80% to 90% were seen once. The starting material was CD4+ or CD8+ T cells sorted from blood, obtained in a trial of the OX40 agonist ivuxolimab. The V gene is TRBV7-9, the J gene TRBJ2-7; 7 bases are a match to TRBD2. This TCR was sampled from an adult with an advanced solid tumor such as melanoma, head and neck, liver or kidney cancer. CDR3 region: CASSGSGKYEQYF. The DNA of the CDR3 is TGTGCCAGCAGCGGAAGCGGGAAATACGAGCAGTACTTC.